This T cell receptor beta chain was retrieved from a study of shared clonotypes between healthy human individuals. Negatively enriched CD4+ T cells were divided by CD45RA into naive and memory. Whole-study results and caveats: Relative to clonotypes present in all four donors, those not shared had lower generation probabilities.

Germline CDR1 reads LNHDA; CDR2 reads SQIVND (reference sequence). The V end lost 2 bases, the J end lost 6 bases, and 5 bases lay between the germline ends. The CDR3 has 13 residues. On this clone itself: Its specificity is not known.

Clones were sequenced by immunoSEQ multiplex PCR, and TCRdb holds only the in-frame ones, with some missing. The sample consists of 2.5 million or so clones, around nine tenths of them appearing once. Material: naive CD4+ T cells sorted from blood. As for subset: CD45RA+ positively selected. This TCR came from a man aged 18 to 35 in good health. The genes are TRBV19 and TRBJ1-6; D is perhaps TRBD1 (5 bases). CDR3: CASSIRGNSPLHF. The CDR3 DNA is TGTGCCAGTAGTATAAGGGGTAATTCACCCCTCCACTTT.